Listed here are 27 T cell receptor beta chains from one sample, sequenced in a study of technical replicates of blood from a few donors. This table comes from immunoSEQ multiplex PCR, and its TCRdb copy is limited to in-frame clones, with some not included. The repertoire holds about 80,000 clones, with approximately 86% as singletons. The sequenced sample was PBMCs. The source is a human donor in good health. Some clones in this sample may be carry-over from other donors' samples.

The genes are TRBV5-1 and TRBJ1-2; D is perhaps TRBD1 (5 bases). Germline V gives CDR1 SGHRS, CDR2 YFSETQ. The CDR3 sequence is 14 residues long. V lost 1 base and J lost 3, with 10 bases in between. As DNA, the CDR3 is TGCGCCAGCAGCTTGATGGACAAGGACTATGGCTACACCTTC. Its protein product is CASSLMDKDYGYTF.

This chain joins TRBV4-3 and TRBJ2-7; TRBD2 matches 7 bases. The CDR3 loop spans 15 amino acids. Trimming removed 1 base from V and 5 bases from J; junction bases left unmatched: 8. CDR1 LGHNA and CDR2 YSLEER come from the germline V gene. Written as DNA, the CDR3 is TGCGCCAGCAGCCAAGCTGGACGGGAGGTCGACGAGCAGTACTTC. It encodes CASSQAGREVDEQYF.

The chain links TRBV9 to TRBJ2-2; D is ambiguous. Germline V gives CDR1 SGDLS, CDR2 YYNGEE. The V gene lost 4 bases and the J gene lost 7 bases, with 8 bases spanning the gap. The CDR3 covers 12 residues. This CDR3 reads CASSPRNGELFF. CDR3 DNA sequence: TGTGCCAGCAGCCCCCGTAACGGGGAGCTGTTTTTT. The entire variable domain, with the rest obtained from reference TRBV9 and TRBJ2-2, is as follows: DSGVTQTPKHLITATGQRVTLRCSPRSGDLSVYWYQQSLDQGLQFLIQYYNGEERAKGNILERFSAQQFPDLHSELNLSSLELGDSALYFCASSPRNGELFFGEGSRLTVL.

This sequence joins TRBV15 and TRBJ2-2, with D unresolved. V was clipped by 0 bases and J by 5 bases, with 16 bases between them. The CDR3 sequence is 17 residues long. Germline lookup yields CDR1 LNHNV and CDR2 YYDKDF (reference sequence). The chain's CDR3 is CATSRDRRRLETGELFF. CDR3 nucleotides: TGTGCCACCAGCAGAGATCGGCGTAGACTTGAGACCGGGGAGCTGTTTTTT.

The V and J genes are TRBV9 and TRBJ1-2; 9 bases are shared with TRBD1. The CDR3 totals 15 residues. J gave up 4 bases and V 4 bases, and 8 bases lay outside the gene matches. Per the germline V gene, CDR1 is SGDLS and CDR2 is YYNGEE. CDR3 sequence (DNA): TGTGCCAGCAGCTGGGACAGGGAAATGGGCTATGGCTACACCTTC. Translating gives CASSWDREMGYGYTF.

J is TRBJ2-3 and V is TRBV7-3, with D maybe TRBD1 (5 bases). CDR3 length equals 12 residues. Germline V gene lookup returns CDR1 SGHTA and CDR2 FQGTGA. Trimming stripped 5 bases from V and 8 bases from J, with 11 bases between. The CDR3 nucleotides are TGTGCCAGCAGCCCAGGGTTAGGTACGCAGTATTTT. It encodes CASSPGLGTQYF. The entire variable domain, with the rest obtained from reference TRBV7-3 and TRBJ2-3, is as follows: GAGVSQTPSNKVTEKGKYVELRCDPISGHTALYWYRQSLGQGPEFLIYFQGTGAADDSGLPNDRFFAVRPEGSVSTLKIQRTERGDSAVYLCASSPGLGTQYFGPGTRLTVL.

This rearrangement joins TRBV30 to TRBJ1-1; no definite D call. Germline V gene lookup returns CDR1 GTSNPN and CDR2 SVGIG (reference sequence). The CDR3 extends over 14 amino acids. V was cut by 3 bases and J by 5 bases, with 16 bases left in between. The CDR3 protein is CAWSETTGGTEAFF. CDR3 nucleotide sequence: TGTGCCTGGAGCGAGACCACGGGAGGGACTGAAGCTTTCTTT. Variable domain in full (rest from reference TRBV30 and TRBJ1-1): SQTIHQWPATLVQPVGSPLSLECTVEGTSNPNLYWYRQAAGRGLQLLFYSVGIGQISSEVPQNLSASRPQDRQFILSSKKLLLSDSGFYLCAWSETTGGTEAFFGQGTRLTVV.

The CDR3 DNA is TGTGCCAGCAGCTTAGAGGCAGGGTTGAATAATGGCTACACCTTC. It yields the protein CASSLEAGLNNGYTF. The gene calls are TRBV7-9 and TRBJ1-2, with D possibly being TRBD1 (5 bases). The CDR3 loop spans 15 amino acids. The germline V and J ends were trimmed by 1 base and 6 bases, with 15 bases remaining between them. Germline CDR1 SEHNR, CDR2 FQNEAQ (reference sequence).

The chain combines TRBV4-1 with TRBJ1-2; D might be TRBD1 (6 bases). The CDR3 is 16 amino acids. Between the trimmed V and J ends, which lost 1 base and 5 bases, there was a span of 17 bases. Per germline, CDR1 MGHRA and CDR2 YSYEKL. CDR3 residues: CASSQVPGGQGYGYTF. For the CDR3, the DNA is TGCGCCAGCAGCCAAGTACCCGGGGGGCAGGGTTATGGCTACACCTTC.

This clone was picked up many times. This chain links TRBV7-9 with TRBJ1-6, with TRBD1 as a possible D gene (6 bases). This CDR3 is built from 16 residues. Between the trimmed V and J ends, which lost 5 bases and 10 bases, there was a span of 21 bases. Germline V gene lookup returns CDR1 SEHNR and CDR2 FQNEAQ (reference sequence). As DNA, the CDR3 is TGTGCCAGCAGCGCTGACAGGTCCACTAGGGCATCACCCCTCCACTTT. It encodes CASSADRSTRASPLHF.

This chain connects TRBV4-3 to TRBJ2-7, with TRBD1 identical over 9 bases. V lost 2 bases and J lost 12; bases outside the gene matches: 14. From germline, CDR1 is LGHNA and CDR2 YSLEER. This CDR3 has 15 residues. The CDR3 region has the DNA TGCGCCAGCAGCCAAACGAGGGACAGGGTTCGGGAAAGGTACTTC. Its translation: CASSQTRDRVRERYF.

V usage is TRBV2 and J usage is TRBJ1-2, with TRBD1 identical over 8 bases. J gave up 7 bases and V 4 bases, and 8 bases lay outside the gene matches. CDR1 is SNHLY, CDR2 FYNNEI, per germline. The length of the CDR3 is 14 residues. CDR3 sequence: CASSGDRGTGGYTF. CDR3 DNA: TGTGCCAGCAGTGGTGACAGGGGTACTGGTGGCTACACCTTC.

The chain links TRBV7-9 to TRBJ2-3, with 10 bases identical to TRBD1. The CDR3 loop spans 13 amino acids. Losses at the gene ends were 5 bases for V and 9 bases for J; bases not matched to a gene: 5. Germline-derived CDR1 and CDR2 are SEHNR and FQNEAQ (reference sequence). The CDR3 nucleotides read TGTGCCAGCAGCATAAGGGGACAGGGGACGCAGTATTTT. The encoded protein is CASSIRGQGTQYF.

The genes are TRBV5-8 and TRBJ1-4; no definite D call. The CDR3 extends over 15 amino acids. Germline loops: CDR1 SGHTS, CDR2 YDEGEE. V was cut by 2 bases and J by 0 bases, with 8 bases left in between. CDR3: CASSFYGATNEKLFF. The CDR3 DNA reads TGTGCCAGCAGCTTTTACGGTGCAACTAATGAAAAACTGTTTTTT.

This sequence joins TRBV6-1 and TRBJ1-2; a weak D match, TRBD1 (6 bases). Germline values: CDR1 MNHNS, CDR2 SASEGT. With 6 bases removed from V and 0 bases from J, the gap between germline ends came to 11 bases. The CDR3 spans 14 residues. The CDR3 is CASRPGQTNYGYTF. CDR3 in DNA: TGTGCCAGCAGGCCCGGACAGACTAACTATGGCTACACCTTC.

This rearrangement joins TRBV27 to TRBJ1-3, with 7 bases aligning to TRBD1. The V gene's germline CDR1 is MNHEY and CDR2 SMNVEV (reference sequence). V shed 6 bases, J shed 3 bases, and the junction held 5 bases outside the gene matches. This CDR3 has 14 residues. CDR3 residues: CASSGTVGGNTIYF. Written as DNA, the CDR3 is TGTGCCAGCAGCGGGACAGTTGGTGGAAACACCATATATTTT.

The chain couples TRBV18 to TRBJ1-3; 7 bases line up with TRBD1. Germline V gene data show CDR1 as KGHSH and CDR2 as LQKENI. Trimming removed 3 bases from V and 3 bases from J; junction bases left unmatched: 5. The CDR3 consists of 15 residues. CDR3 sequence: CASSPSQGSGNTIYF. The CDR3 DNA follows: TGTGCCAGCTCACCGTCACAGGGGAGTGGAAACACCATATATTTT.

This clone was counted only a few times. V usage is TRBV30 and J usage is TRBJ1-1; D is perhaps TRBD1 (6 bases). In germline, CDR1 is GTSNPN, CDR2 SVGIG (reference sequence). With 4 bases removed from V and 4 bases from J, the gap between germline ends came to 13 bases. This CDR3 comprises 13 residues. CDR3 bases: TGTGCCTGGACAGGGGTTGGGAGCACTGAAGCTTTCTTT. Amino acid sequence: CAWTGVGSTEAFF. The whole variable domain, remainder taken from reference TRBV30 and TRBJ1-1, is SQTIHQWPATLVQPVGSPLSLECTVEGTSNPNLYWYRQAAGRGLQLLFYSVGIGQISSEVPQNLSASRPQDRQFILSSKKLLLSDSGFYLCAWTGVGSTEAFFGQGTRLTVV.

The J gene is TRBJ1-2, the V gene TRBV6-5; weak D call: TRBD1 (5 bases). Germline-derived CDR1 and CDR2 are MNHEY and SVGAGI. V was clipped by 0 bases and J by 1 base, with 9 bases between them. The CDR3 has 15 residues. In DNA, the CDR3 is TGTGCCAGCAGTTACTCGACGCAGGGTAACTATGGCTACACCTTC. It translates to CASSYSTQGNYGYTF.

The CDR3 sequence is CASSLDSGLSNQPQHF. The CDR3, as DNA: TGTGCCAGCAGCTTGGATAGCGGGTTAAGCAATCAGCCCCAGCATTTT. V gene TRBV5-5 combines with J gene TRBJ1-5; unclear D gene. The CDR3 loop spans 16 amino acids. V lost 0 bases to trimming and J lost 1 base, with 11 bases between them. CDR1 is SGHKS and CDR2 is YYEKEE in the germline V gene (reference sequence). Based on the CDR3 plus reference TRBV5-5 and TRBJ1-5, the full variable domain is DAGVTQSPTHLIKTRGQQVTLRCSPISGHKSVSWYQQVLGQGPQFIFQYYEKEERGRGNFPDRFSARQFPNYSSELNVNALLLGDSALYLCASSLDSGLSNQPQHFGDGTRLSIL.

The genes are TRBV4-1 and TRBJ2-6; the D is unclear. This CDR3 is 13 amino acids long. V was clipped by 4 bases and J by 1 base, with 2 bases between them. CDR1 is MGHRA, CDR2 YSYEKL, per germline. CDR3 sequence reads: CASSPSGANVLTF. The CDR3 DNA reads TGCGCCAGCAGCCCTTCTGGGGCCAACGTCCTGACTTTC.

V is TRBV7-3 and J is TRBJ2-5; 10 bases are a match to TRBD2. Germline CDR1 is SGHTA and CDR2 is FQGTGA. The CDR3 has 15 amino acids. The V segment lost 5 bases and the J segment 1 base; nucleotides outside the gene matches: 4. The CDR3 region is CASSVAGGFQETQYF. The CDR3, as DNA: TGTGCCAGCAGCGTAGCGGGAGGCTTCCAAGAGACCCAGTACTTC. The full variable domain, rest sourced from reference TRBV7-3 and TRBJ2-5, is GAGVSQTPSNKVTEKGKYVELRCDPISGHTALYWYRQSLGQGPEFLIYFQGTGAADDSGLPNDRFFAVRPEGSVSTLKIQRTERGDSAVYLCASSVAGGFQETQYFGPGTRLLVL.

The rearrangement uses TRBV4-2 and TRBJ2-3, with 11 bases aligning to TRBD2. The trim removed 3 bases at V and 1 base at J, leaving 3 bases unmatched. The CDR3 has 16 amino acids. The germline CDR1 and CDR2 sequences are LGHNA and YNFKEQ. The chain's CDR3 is CASSQELAGGTDTQYF. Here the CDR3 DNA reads TGTGCCAGCAGCCAGGAACTAGCGGGGGGCACAGATACGCAGTATTTT.

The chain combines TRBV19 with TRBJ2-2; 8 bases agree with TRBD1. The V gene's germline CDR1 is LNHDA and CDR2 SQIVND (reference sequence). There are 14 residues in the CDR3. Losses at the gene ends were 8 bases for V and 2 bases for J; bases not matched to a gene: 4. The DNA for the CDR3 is TGTGCCAGTCAGGGACAGGTTAACACCGGGGAGCTGTTTTTT. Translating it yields CASQGQVNTGELFF. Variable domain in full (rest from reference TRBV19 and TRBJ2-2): DGGITQSPKYLFRKEGQNVTLSCEQNLNHDAMYWYRQDPGQGLRLIYYSQIVNDFQKGDIAEGYSVSREKKESFPLTVTSAQKNPTAFYLCASQGQVNTGELFFGEGSRLTVL.

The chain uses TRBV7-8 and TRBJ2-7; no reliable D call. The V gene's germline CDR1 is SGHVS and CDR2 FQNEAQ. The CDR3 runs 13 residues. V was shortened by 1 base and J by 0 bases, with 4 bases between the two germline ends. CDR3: CASSLDSSYEQYF. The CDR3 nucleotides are TGTGCCAGCAGCTTAGACAGCTCCTACGAGCAGTACTTC.

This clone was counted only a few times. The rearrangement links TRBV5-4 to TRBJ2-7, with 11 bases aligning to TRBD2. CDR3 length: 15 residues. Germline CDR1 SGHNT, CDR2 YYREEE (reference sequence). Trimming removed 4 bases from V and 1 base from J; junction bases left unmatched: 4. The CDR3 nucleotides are TGTGCCAGCAGCAAGCTAGCGGGAGGTTCCTACGAGCAGTACTTC. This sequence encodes CASSKLAGGSYEQYF.

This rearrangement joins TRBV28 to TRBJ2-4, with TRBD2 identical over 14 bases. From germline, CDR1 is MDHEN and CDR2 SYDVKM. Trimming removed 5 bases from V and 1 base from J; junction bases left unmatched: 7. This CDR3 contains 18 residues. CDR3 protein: CASSTGLAGGSAKNIQYF. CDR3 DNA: TGTGCCAGCAGTACCGGACTAGCGGGGGGCTCGGCCAAAAACATTCAGTACTTC.